This TCR beta chain was captured in a study of OX40 agonist ivuxolimab in advanced cancers. Study-level background: Patients received intravenous ivuxolimab every 2 weeks at 0.01 to 10 mg/kg. From about 20 to 80 years was the age range, with a mean of approximately 58 years, and nearly 85% were male. Study findings and constraints: Clonal expansion among partial responders at 0.1-3.0 mg/kg ranked near the lowest.

Exclusion of a patient followed from autoimmune disease history or systemic immunosuppression. Turning to this clone: The antigen remains unidentified.

Profiled with immunoSEQ multiplex PCR; TCRdb holds only in-frame clones, not every one. This repertoire shows fewer than 65,000 clones, more than 70% found once; its top ten account for over 5%. Trimming shortened V by 1 base and J by 5 bases, and 10 bases separated the two germline ends. The CDR3 is 14 amino acids. Germline CDR1 LGHNA, CDR2 YSLEER. The sequence came from an adult with an advanced solid tumor such as melanoma, head and neck, liver or kidney cancer. The rearrangement joins TRBV4-3 to TRBJ2-3; perhaps TRBD2 as D (6 bases). The sample consisted of CD4+ or CD8+ T cells sorted from blood, taken in a trial of the OX40 agonist ivuxolimab. CDR3 DNA: TGCGCCAGCAGCCAAGGACTAGAACGAGATACGCAGTATTTT. This encodes CASSQGLERDTQYF.